The rows below give T cell receptor beta chains drawn from one sample of a study of T cell responses to AZD1222 COVID-19 vaccine. The method was immunoSEQ multiplex PCR; TCRdb's version includes in-frame clones alone and lacks a portion of them. The table has about 140,000 clones, about 86% seen once; the top ten hold around 3.5%. The input for sequencing was peripheral blood, taken on day 0 of AZD1222 vaccination. Receptors were obtained from an adult in good health. Each CDR3 is given with its conserved first and last residue. A D gene is named only where the DNA matches it firmly. Expanded clones are given a class, and other clones once, few, many or no size at all.

clone_size j_call d_call v_call cdr3_nt cdr3_aa
- TRBJ1-5 - TRBV6-2/TRBV6-3 TGTGCCAGCAGTAAAGGGGTTGATCAGCCCCAGCATTTT CASSKGVDQPQHF
once TRBJ2-2 - TRBV18 TGTGCCAGCTCACCGGCAGGCGGGGAGCTGTTTTTT CASSPAGGELFF
- TRBJ1-1 - TRBV7-9 TGTGCCAGCAGTCCAATAGGTTCTGGGGGGAACACTGAAGCTTTCTTT CASSPIGSGGNTEAFF
- TRBJ1-1 - TRBV28 TGTGCCAGCAGTTTAACTGGGGGTTGGAACACTGAAGCTTTCTTT CASSLTGGWNTEAFF
- TRBJ1-3 - TRBV28 TGTGCCAGCAGTTCGGGGCAGCCCTCTGGAAACACCATATATTTT CASSSGQPSGNTIYF
- TRBJ1-5 TRBD1 TRBV19 TGTGCCAGTAAAGACAGGGGGTTGAGTCAGCCCCAGCATTTT CASKDRGLSQPQHF
- TRBJ1-2 - TRBV7-2 TGTGCCAGCAGCTCATTCACCGGAGGTGAGAGATCTGGCTACACCTTC CASSSFTGGERSGYTF
- TRBJ1-1 - TRBV5-1 TGCGCCAGCGCCGATAAAACCCGAGGGGGCACTGAAGCTTTCTTT CASADKTRGGTEAFF
- TRBJ1-1 - TRBV27 TGTGCCAGCAGTTTAGACGAGAACACTGAAGCTTTCTTT CASSLDENTEAFF
- TRBJ1-1 TRBD1 TRBV6-5 TGTGCCAGCAGTTCGCCGACAGGGCCGAACACTGAAGCTTTCTTT CASSSPTGPNTEAFF
- TRBJ1-1 - TRBV19 TGTGCCAGTAGGAACTCCGGGATCCTGCCTGAAGCTTTCTTT CASRNSGILPEAFF
- TRBJ2-1 - TRBV6-4 TGTGCCAGCAGTGGGGGAAGCCGGGCGCAGTTCTTC CASSGGSRAQFF
- TRBJ1-5 - TRBV7-2 TGTGCCAGCAGCTTAGAGACTTCCAAGAATCAGCCCCAGCATTTT CASSLETSKNQPQHF
- TRBJ1-3 TRBD1 TRBV7-8 TGTGCCAGCAGCCGCCCGACAGGGGCTGGAAACACCATATATTTT CASSRPTGAGNTIYF
- TRBJ2-7 - TRBV28 TGTGCCAGCAGCCCCCCCATAGTAAACGAGCAGTACTTC CASSPPIVNEQYF
- TRBJ1-2 - TRBV6-5 TGTGCCAGCAGTTACTCAGGGTCCTATGGCTACACCTTC CASSYSGSYGYTF
- TRBJ1-3 - TRBV14 TGTGCCAGCAGCCAACCCATGGGAGGCAGGGCTGGAAACACCATATATTTT CASSQPMGGRAGNTIYF
- TRBJ2-3 - TRBV2 TGTGCCGGAAGGGGGGCGATCGATACGCAGTATTTT CAGRGAIDTQYF
- TRBJ1-1 - TRBV6-2/TRBV6-3 TGTGCCAGCAGTTACGGGGGCAACCTGAACACTGAAGCTTTCTTT CASSYGGNLNTEAFF
- TRBJ1-1 - TRBV28 TGTGCCAGCAGACTTCAGTGGGACACTGAAGCTTTCTTT CASRLQWDTEAFF
- TRBJ1-2 - TRBV28 TGTGCCAGCAGTGGGGGATACAGGGAATATGGCTACACCTTC CASSGGYREYGYTF
- TRBJ1-6 - TRBV7-2 TGTGCCAGCAGCTTATCTTCGGCAGGGGACACCGGTAATTCACCCCTCCACTTT CASSLSSAGDTGNSPLHF
- TRBJ2-6 - TRBV5-4 TGTGCCAGCAGCTTCACCTCTGGGGCCAACGTCCTGACTTTC CASSFTSGANVLTF
- TRBJ2-2 - TRBV27 TGTGCCAGAACACACGGGGGTAGCGGTAAAGAAACTTCCGGGGAGCTGTTTTTT CARTHGGSGKETSGELFF
- TRBJ1-4 - TRBV5-1 TGCGCCAGCAGCGTGCGGACAGACCCTAATGAAAAACTGTTTTTT CASSVRTDPNEKLFF